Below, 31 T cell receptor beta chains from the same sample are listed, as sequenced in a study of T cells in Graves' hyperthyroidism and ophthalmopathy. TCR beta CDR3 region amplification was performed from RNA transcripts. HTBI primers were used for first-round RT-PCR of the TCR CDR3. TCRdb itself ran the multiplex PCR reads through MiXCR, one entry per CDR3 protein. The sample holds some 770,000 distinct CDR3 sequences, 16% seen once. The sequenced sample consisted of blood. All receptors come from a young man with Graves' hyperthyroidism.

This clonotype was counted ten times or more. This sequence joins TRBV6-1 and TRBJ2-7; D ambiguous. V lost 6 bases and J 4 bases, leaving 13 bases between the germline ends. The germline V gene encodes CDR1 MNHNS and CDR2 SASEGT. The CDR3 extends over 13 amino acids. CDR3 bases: TGTGCCAGCAGCACGACCCATGGATACGAGCAGTACTTC. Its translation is CASSTTHGYEQYF.

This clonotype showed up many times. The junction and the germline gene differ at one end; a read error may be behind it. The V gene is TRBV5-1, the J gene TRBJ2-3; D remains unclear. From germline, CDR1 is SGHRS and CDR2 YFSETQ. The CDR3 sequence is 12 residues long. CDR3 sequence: CASSLEADTQYF. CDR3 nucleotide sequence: TGTGCCAGCAGTTTAGAGGCAGATACGCAGTATTTT.

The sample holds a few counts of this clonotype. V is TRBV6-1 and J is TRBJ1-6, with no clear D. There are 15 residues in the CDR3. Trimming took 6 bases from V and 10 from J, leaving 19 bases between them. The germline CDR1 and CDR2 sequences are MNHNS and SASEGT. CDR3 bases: TGTGCCAGCAGCGCCACGTTCGTGGGGAACTCACCCCTCCACTTT. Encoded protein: CASSATFVGNSPLHF.

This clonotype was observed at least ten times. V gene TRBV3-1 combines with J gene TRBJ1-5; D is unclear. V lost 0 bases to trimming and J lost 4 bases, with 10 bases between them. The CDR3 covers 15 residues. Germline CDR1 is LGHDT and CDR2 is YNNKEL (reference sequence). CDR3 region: CASSQDRAVNQPQHF. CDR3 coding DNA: TGTGCCAGCAGCCAAGATAGGGCAGTTAATCAGCCCCAGCATTTT.

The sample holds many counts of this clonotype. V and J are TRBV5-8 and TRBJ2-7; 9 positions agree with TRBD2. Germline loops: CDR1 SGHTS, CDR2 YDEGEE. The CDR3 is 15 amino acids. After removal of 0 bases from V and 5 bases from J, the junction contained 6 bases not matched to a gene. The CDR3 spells CASSLVAGAAHEQYF. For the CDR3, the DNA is TGTGCCAGCAGCTTGGTAGCGGGAGCAGCTCACGAGCAGTACTTC.

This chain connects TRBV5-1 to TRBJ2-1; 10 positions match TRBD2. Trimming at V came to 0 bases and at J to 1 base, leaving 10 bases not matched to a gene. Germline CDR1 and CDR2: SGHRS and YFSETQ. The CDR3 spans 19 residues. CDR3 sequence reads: CASSLVASGGHGSYNEQFF. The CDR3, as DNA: TGCGCCAGCAGCTTGGTAGCTAGCGGGGGCCATGGTTCCTACAATGAGCAGTTCTTC.

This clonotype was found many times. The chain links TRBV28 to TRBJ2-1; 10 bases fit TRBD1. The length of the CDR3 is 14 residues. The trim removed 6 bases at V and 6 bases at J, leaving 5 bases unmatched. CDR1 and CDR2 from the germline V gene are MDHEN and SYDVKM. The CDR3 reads CASRAGTGVNEQFF. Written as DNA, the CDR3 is TGTGCCAGCAGGGCCGGGACAGGGGTCAATGAGCAGTTCTTC.

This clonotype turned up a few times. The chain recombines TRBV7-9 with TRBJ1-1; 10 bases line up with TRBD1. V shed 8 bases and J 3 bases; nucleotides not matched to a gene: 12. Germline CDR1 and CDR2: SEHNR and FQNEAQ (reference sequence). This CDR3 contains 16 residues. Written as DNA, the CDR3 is TGTGCCAGCCGGGACAGGGGAAAATTTGGAGACACTGAAGCTTTCTTT. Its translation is CASRDRGKFGDTEAFF.

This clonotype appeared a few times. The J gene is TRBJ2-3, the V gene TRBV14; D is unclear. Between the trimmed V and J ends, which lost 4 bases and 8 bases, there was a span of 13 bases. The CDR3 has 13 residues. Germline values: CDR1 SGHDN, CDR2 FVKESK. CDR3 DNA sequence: TGTGCCAGCAGCCTATTCGAGGAGTTTACGCAGTATTTT. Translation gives CASSLFEEFTQYF.

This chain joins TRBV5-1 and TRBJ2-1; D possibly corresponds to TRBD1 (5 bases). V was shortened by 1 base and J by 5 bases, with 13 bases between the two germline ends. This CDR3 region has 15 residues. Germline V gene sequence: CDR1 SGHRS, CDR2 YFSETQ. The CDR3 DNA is TGCGCCAGCAGCTTGCGCCAGGGTAGCAACAATGAGCAGTTCTTC. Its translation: CASSLRQGSNNEQFF.

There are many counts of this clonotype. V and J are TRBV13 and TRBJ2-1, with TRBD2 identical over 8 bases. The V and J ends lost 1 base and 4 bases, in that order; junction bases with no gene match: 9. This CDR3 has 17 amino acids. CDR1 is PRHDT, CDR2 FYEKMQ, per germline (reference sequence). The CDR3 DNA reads TGTGCCAGCAGCTTAGCACGCGGCGCGGGGGGTTACAATGAGCAGTTCTTC. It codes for CASSLARGAGGYNEQFF.

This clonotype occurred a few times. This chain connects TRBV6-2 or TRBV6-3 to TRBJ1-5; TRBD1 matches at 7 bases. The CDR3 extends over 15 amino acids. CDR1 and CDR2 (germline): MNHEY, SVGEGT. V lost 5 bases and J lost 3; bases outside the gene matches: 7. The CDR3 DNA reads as TGTGCCAGCAGTCCCCGACAGGGCTTCAATCAGCCCCAGCATTTT. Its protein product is CASSPRQGFNQPQHF.

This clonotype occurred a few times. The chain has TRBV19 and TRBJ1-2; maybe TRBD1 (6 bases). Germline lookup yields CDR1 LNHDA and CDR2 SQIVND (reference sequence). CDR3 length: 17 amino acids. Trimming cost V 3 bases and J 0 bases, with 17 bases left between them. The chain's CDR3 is CASSMGTGPQANYGYTF. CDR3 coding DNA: TGTGCCAGTAGTATGGGTACAGGGCCTCAAGCTAACTATGGCTACACCTTC.

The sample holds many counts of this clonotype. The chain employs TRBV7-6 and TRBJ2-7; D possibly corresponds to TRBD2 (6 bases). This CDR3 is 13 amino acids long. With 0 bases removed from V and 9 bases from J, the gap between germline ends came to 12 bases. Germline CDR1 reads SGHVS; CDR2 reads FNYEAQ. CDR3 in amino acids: CASSLASGAWQYF. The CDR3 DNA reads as TGTGCCAGCAGCTTAGCTAGCGGAGCCTGGCAGTACTTC.

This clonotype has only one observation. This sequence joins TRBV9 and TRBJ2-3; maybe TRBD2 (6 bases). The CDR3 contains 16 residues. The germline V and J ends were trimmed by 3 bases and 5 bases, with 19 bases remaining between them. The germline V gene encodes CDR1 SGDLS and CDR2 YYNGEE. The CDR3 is CASSAPGESSGDTQYF. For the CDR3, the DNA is TGTGCCAGCAGCGCCCCGGGGGAGAGCAGCGGAGATACGCAGTATTTT.

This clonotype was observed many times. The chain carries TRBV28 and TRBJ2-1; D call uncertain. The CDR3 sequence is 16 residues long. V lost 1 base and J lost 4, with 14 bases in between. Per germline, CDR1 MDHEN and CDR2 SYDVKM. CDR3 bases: TGTGCCAGCAGTTTATCAGGTACGGGCCGATACAATGAGCAGTTCTTC. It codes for CASSLSGTGRYNEQFF.

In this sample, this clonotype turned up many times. As DNA, the CDR3 is TGTGCCAGCAGCATGGGACAGGGATACGAGCAGTACTTC. It encodes CASSMGQGYEQYF. V and J are TRBV12-3 or TRBV12-4 and TRBJ2-7, with TRBD1 matching over 9 bases. The CDR3 is 13 residues long. J lost 4 bases, V lost 6 bases, and 4 bases had no gene match.

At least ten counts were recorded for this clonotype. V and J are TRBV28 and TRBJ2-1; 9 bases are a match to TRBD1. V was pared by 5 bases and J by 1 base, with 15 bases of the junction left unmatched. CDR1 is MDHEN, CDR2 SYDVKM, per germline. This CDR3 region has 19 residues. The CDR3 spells CASSPPSGDRVRSYNEQFF. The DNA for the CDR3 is TGTGCCAGCAGTCCACCCTCGGGGGACAGGGTTCGGTCCTACAATGAGCAGTTCTTC. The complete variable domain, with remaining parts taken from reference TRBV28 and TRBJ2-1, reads DVKVTQSSRYLVKRTGEKVFLECVQDMDHENMFWYRQDPGLGLRLIYFSYDVKMKEKGDIPEGYSVSREKKERFSLILESASTNQTSMYLCASSPPSGDRVRSYNEQFFGPGTRLTVL.

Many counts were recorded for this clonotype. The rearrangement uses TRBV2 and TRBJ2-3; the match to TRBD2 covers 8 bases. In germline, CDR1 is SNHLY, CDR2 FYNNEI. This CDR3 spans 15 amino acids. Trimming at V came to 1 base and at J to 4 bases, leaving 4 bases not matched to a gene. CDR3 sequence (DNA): TGTGCCAGCAGTGAAGGCGGGAGGAGCCCAGATACGCAGTATTTT. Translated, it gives CASSEGGRSPDTQYF. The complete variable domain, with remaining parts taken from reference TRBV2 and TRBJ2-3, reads EPEVTQTPSHQVTQMGQEVILRCVPISNHLYFYWYRQILGQKVEFLVSFYNNEISEKSEIFDDQFSVERPDGSNFTLKIRSTKLEDSAMYFCASSEGGRSPDTQYFGPGTRLTVL.

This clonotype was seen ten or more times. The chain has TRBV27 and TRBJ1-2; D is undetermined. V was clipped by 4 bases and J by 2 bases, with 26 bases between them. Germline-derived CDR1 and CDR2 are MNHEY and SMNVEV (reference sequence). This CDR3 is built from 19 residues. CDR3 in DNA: TGTGCCAGCAGTTCCCCTTTAGGTCGATCCGGGAGAGGGAACTATGGCTACACCTTC. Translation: CASSSPLGRSGRGNYGYTF.

CDR3 DNA sequence: TGTGCCAGCTCCTCAGCCACCTTTGGGGCCAACGTCCTGACTTTC. Protein product: CASSSATFGANVLTF. This chain uses TRBV18 with TRBJ2-6; the D is unclear. V lost 6 bases and J lost 3, with 12 bases in between. Looked up from germline, CDR1 is KGHSH and CDR2 is LQKENI. The CDR3 contains 15 residues.

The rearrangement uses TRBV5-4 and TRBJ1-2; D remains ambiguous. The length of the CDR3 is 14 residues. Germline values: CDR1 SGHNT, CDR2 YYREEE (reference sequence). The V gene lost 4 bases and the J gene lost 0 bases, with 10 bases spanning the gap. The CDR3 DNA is TGTGCCAGCAGCCCCTTCTCGACTAACTATGGCTACACCTTC. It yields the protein CASSPFSTNYGYTF.

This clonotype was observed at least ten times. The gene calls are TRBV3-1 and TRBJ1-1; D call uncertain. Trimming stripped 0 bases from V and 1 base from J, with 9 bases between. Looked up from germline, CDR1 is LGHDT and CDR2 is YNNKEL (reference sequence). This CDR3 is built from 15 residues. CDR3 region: CASSQEESGNTEAFF. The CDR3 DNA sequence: TGTGCCAGCAGCCAAGAGGAGTCTGGGAACACTGAAGCTTTCTTT. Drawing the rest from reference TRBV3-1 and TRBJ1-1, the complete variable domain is DTAVSQTPKYLVTQMGNDKSIKCEQNLGHDTMYWYKQDSKKFLKIMFSYNNKELIINETVPNRFSPKSPDKAHLNLHINSLELGDSAVYFCASSQEESGNTEAFFGQGTRLTVV.

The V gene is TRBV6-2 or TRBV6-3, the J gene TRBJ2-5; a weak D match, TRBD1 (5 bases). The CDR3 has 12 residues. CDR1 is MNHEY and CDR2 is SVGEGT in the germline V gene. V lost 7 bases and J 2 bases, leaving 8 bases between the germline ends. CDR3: CASMAGQETQYF. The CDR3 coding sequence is TGTGCCAGCATGGCAGGGCAAGAGACCCAGTACTTC.

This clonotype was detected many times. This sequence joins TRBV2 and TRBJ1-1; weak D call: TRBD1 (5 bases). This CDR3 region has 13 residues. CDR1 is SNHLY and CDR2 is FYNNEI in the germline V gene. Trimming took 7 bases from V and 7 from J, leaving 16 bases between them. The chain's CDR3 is CASISDSLYEAFF. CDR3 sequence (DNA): TGTGCCAGCATCTCTGACAGTCTTTATGAAGCTTTCTTT.

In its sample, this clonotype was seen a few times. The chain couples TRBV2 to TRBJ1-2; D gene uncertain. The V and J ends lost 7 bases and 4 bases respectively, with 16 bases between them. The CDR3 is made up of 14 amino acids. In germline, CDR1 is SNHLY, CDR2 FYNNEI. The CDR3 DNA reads TGTGCCAGCAATCCTTCGGGAGGGTCCTATGGCTACACCTTC. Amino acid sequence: CASNPSGGSYGYTF. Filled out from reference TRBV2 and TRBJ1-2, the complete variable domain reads EPEVTQTPSHQVTQMGQEVILRCVPISNHLYFYWYRQILGQKVEFLVSFYNNEISEKSEIFDDQFSVERPDGSNFTLKIRSTKLEDSAMYFCASNPSGGSYGYTFGSGTRLTVV.

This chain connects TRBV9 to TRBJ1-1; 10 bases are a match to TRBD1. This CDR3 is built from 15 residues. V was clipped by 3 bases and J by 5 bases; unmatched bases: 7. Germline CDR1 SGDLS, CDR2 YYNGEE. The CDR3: CASSATGTGETEAFF. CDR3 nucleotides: TGTGCCAGCAGCGCCACCGGGACAGGGGAGACTGAAGCTTTCTTT. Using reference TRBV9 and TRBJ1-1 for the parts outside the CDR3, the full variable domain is DSGVTQTPKHLITATGQRVTLRCSPRSGDLSVYWYQQSLDQGLQFLIQYYNGEERAKGNILERFSAQQFPDLHSELNLSSLELGDSALYFCASSATGTGETEAFFGQGTRLTVV.

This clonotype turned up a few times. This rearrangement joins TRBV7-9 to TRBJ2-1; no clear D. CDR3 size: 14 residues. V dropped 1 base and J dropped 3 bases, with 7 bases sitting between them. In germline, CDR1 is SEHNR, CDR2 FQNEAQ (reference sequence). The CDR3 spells CASSLVNVYNEQFF. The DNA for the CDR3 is TGTGCCAGCAGCTTAGTTAATGTCTACAATGAGCAGTTCTTC.

The chain's CDR3 is CASSQDRGRVSYGYTF. CDR3 nucleotide sequence: TGCGCCAGCAGCCAAGACAGGGGGCGCGTGTCCTATGGCTACACCTTC. J is TRBJ1-2 and V is TRBV4-1; 8 bases align to TRBD1. In germline, CDR1 is MGHRA, CDR2 YSYEKL. This CDR3 has 16 amino acids. The ends lost 0 bases at V and 4 bases at J; junction bases unmatched: 7.

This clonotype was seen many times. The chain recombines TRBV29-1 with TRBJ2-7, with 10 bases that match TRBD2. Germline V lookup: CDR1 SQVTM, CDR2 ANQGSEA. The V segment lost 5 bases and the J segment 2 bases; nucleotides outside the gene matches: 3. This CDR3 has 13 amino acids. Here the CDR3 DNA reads TGCAGCGTTCTAGCGGGAGAGACCTACGAGCAGTACTTC. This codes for CSVLAGETYEQYF.

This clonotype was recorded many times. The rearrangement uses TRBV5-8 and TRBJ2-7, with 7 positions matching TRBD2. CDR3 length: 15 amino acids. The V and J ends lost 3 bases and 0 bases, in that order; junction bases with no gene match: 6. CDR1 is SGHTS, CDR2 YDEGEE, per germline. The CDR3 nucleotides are TGTGCCAGCAGCTCGACTAGCCCGTACTCCTACGAGCAGTACTTC. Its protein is CASSSTSPYSYEQYF.